Following are 24 T cell receptor beta chains from one sample sequenced in a study of T cells after yellow fever vaccination. TCRdb recomputed calls from the 5' RACE reads with MiXCR, one row per CDR3 protein. In the table there are approximately 160,000 distinct CDR3 sequences, 9.3% of which are singletons. The sample consisted of CD8+ T cells sorted from PBMCs, taken 45 days after the yellow fever booster vaccination. These receptors came from a man aged 18 to 29 who received the YFV17D yellow fever vaccine.

This clonotype has a handful of counts. The rearrangement joins TRBV20-1 to TRBJ1-6; the D gene is possibly TRBD1 (6 bases). The CDR3 spans 15 residues. Germline CDR1 DFQATT, CDR2 SNEGSKA (reference sequence). With 4 bases removed from V and 10 bases from J, the gap between germline ends came to 20 bases. The CDR3 DNA sequence: TGCAGTGCTACCGGGACTCTCTCTGGGGGCTCACCCCTCCACTTT. Amino acid sequence: CSATGTLSGGSPLHF.

This chain joins TRBV5-6 and TRBJ1-5, with D tentatively TRBD1 (6 bases). CDR3 length: 15 residues. Between the trimmed V and J ends, which lost 4 bases and 1 base, there was a span of 12 bases. Germline CDR1 reads SGHDT; CDR2 reads YYEEEE. Here the CDR3 DNA reads TGTGCCAGCAGCGCGGCAGGGGACAGCAATCAGCCCCAGCATTTT. This codes for CASSAAGDSNQPQHF.

This clonotype appeared a few times. The V gene is TRBV5-1, the J gene TRBJ2-2, with 8 positions matching TRBD2. Trimming cost V 5 bases and J 6 bases; bases outside gene matches: 6. CDR3 length: 14 amino acids. In germline, CDR1 is SGHRS, CDR2 YFSETQ. CDR3 loop: CASSLSGDPGELFF. The CDR3 DNA reads as TGCGCCAGCAGTCTTAGCGGGGACCCCGGGGAGCTGTTTTTT.

This clonotype was observed a few times. CDR3 region: CASSTRQDSNQPQHF. The CDR3 DNA reads as TGTGCCAGCAGTACACGACAGGATAGCAATCAGCCCCAGCATTTT. The V gene is TRBV6-5, the J gene TRBJ1-5; a weak D match, TRBD1 (6 bases). Germline lookup yields CDR1 MNHEY and CDR2 SVGAGI. The CDR3 is 15 residues long. With 5 bases removed from V and 0 bases from J, the gap between germline ends came to 11 bases.

This chain joins TRBV7-9 and TRBJ2-7; a weak D match, TRBD1 (6 bases). Germline assignment: CDR1 SEHNR and CDR2 FQNEAQ (reference sequence). The CDR3 loop spans 14 amino acids. V was cut by 2 bases and J by 5 bases, with 13 bases left in between. CDR3 protein: CASSLRGGGDEQYF. The CDR3 DNA follows: TGTGCCAGCAGCTTACGAGGGGGTGGCGACGAGCAGTACTTC.

This clonotype was seen more than once but under ten times. This rearrangement joins TRBV5-1 to TRBJ1-3; 8 bases agree with TRBD1. CDR3 length: 16 amino acids. V lost 4 bases to trimming and J lost 0 bases; unmatched junction nucleotides: 6. Germline CDR1 and CDR2: SGHRS and YFSETQ. The CDR3 nucleotides are TGCGCCAGCAGCGCCTCAGGGGGCTACTCTGGAAACACCATATATTTT. It yields the protein CASSASGGYSGNTIYF.

This clonotype has more than one count but fewer than ten. V usage is TRBV20-1 and J usage is TRBJ1-2, with D possibly TRBD1 on 5 matching bases. This CDR3 spans 20 amino acids. From germline, CDR1 is DFQATT and CDR2 SNEGSKA (reference sequence). V was pared by 0 bases and J by 5 bases, with 31 bases between. As DNA, the CDR3 is TGCAGTGCTAGAGATCCCCCTCCACAGGCGGTTTCTCTCTTTTCTTATGGCTACACCTTC. The encoded protein is CSARDPPPQAVSLFSYGYTF.

Many counts were recorded for this clonotype. The CDR3 loop is CASSQEASNEQFF. The CDR3 DNA sequence: TGTGCCAGCAGCCAAGAAGCGTCCAATGAGCAGTTCTTC. The chain uses TRBV4-2 and TRBJ2-1; D remains ambiguous. Germline CDR1 is LGHNA and CDR2 is YNFKEQ. This CDR3 region has 13 residues. Trimming took off 0 bases at V and 6 bases at J, with 6 bases between the two ends.

This clonotype was picked up many times. The chain combines TRBV29-1 with TRBJ2-3, with D maybe TRBD1 (7 bases). V lost 2 bases to trimming and J lost 3 bases, with 12 bases between them. This CDR3 has 14 amino acids. Germline values: CDR1 SQVTM, CDR2 ANQGSEA. This CDR3 is CSVESAGGTDTQYF. The CDR3 DNA follows: TGCAGCGTTGAATCTGCAGGGGGGACAGATACGCAGTATTTT.

The rearrangement joins TRBV4-1 to TRBJ1-2; TRBD1 matches at 7 bases. The CDR3 has 15 residues. J lost 4 bases, V lost 1 base, and 6 bases had no gene match. The germline gives CDR1 MGHRA, CDR2 YSYEKL. The CDR3 protein is CASSQVGQDLYGYTF. CDR3 nucleotide sequence: TGCGCCAGCAGCCAAGTCGGACAGGACCTCTATGGCTACACCTTC.

In its sample, this clonotype was seen many times. This chain uses TRBV27 with TRBJ1-1; possible D gene TRBD1, 6 bases. The CDR3 is 12 residues long. Deletions cut 2 bases from V and 7 bases from J, with 8 bases between. Germline V gene lookup returns CDR1 MNHEY and CDR2 SMNVEV (reference sequence). Here the CDR3 reads CASSLTGNEAFF. Here the CDR3 DNA reads TGTGCCAGCAGTTTAACAGGGAATGAAGCTTTCTTT.

This clonotype has only a few counts. The CDR3 DNA reads TGTGCCAGCAGCTTAGTTTCGGGGATCAATGAGCAGTTCTTC. Residues: CASSLVSGINEQFF. The chain employs TRBV7-9 and TRBJ2-1, with a possible D match to TRBD2 (5 bases). CDR1 and CDR2 from the germline V gene are SEHNR and FQNEAQ (reference sequence). Trimming took off 1 base at V and 6 bases at J, with 10 bases between the two ends. The CDR3 spans 14 residues.

This sequence joins TRBV11-2 and TRBJ2-5; D may be TRBD2 (6 bases). This CDR3 has 16 residues. Germline-derived CDR1 and CDR2 are SGHAT and FQNNGV. Trimming took off 3 bases at V and 5 bases at J, with 19 bases between the two ends. DNA of the CDR3: TGTGCCAGCAGCTTGGGAGGTTTGGGGGTTTTGGAGACCCAGTACTTC. Translating it yields CASSLGGLGVLETQYF.

This clonotype was picked up many times. The chain recombines TRBV7-6 with TRBJ2-2, with D perhaps being TRBD1 or TRBD2 (5 bases each). The germline gives CDR1 SGHVS, CDR2 FNYEAQ. CDR3 size: 16 residues. V was cut by 5 bases and J by 4 bases, with 17 bases left in between. The CDR3 region has the DNA TGTGCCAGCAGCCACCGGGGCGCGGCGATCACCGGGGAGCTGTTTTTT. This encodes CASSHRGAAITGELFF.

This clonotype has only a few counts. This chain uses TRBV4-1 with TRBJ2-1; D gene unclear. Germline values: CDR1 MGHRA, CDR2 YSYEKL. The CDR3 sequence is 11 residues long. The V end lost 1 base, the J end lost 9 bases, and 4 bases lay between the germline ends. The CDR3 is CASSQGGEQFF. Written as DNA, the CDR3 is TGCGCCAGCAGCCAAGGTGGTGAGCAGTTCTTC.

This clonotype was seen only a few times. The chain uses TRBV11-2 and TRBJ2-3; 11 positions agree with TRBD1. The ends lost 6 bases at V and 3 bases at J; junction bases unmatched: 8. The V gene's germline CDR1 is SGHAT and CDR2 FQNNGV. The CDR3 length is 16 residues. CDR3 amino acids: CASSHGQGAVTDTQYF. The CDR3 DNA follows: TGTGCCAGCAGTCACGGACAGGGGGCTGTGACAGATACGCAGTATTTT.

V and J are TRBV4-1 and TRBJ2-7; 7 nucleotides line up with TRBD1. The CDR3 covers 15 residues. The junction had 8 bases not matched to a gene; V was cut back by 4 bases and J by 2 bases. The germline V gene has CDR1 MGHRA and CDR2 YSYEKL. CDR3 DNA sequence: TGCGCCAGCAGCCCACAACAGGGGTTCCCCTACGAGCAGTACGTC. As protein: CASSPQQGFPYEQYV.

This clonotype was seen only a few times. This chain links TRBV29-1 with TRBJ1-2; 8 bases are shared with TRBD1. V was pared by 6 bases and J by 3 bases, with 3 bases of the junction left unmatched. Germline CDR1 and CDR2: SQVTM and ANQGSEA. The CDR3 runs to 12 residues. In nucleotides, the CDR3 is TGCAGCGTCGTGACAGGGGACTATGGCTACACCTTC. It yields the protein CSVVTGDYGYTF.

This clonotype occurred many times. The chain carries TRBV15 and TRBJ2-5, with 7 nucleotides matching TRBD2. CDR3 length: 16 residues. Germline CDR1 LNHNV, CDR2 YYDKDF (reference sequence). After removal of 4 bases from V and 5 bases from J, the junction contained 13 bases not matched to a gene. CDR3 in DNA: TGTGCCACCAGCACTATGGGGGGGGTCCCGGTGGAGACCCAGTACTTC. Its translation is CATSTMGGVPVETQYF. The whole variable domain, filled in from reference TRBV15 and TRBJ2-5, reads DAMVIQNPRYQVTQFGKPVTLSCSQTLNHNVMYWYQQKSSQAPKLLFHYYDKDFNNEADTPDNFQSRRPNTSFCFLDIRSPGLGDTAMYLCATSTMGGVPVETQYFGPGTRLLVL.

The chain has TRBV5-5 and TRBJ2-7, with D perhaps matching TRBD1 (6 bases). The V end was cut by 3 bases, the J end by 1 base, with 14 bases between. Germline assignment: CDR1 SGHKS and CDR2 YYEKEE (reference sequence). The length of the CDR3 is 15 residues. This CDR3 reads CASSSIGTTSYEQYF. CDR3 coding DNA: TGTGCCAGCAGCTCCATCGGGACAACTTCCTACGAGCAGTACTTC.

A few counts support this clonotype. J is TRBJ1-1 and V is TRBV14; 7 bases agree with TRBD1. The CDR3 runs 12 residues. V was clipped by 4 bases and J by 11 bases; unmatched bases: 7. Germline loops: CDR1 SGHDN, CDR2 FVKESK. This chain's CDR3 is CASSPGGIGAFF. As DNA, the CDR3 is TGTGCCAGCAGCCCAGGGGGGATTGGCGCTTTCTTT. The complete variable domain, with remaining parts taken from reference TRBV14 and TRBJ1-1, reads EAGVTQFPSHSVIEKGQTVTLRCDPISGHDNLYWYRRVMGKEIKFLLHFVKESKQDESGMPNNRFLAERTGGTYSTLKVQPAELEDSGVYFCASSPGGIGAFFGQGTRLTVV.

The chain joins TRBV3-1 to TRBJ2-6; TRBD2 aligns across 7 bases. The CDR3 extends over 16 amino acids. Per germline, CDR1 LGHDT and CDR2 YNNKEL (reference sequence). The ends lost 4 bases at V and 2 bases at J; junction bases unmatched: 5. The CDR3 bases are TGTGCCAGCAGCCCCCTGGGAGGGACTGGGGCCAACGTCCTGACTTTC. It codes for CASSPLGGTGANVLTF.

With respect to this clonotype: At one of its ends the junction is not consistent with the germline gene, which may arise from a read error. This chain connects TRBV4-2 to TRBJ1-5, with unresolved D. Germline CDR1 and CDR2: LGHNA and YNFKEQ. This CDR3 has 14 amino acids. The CDR3 spells CARSQEAPYQPQHF. The CDR3 coding sequence is TGTGCCAGAAGCCAAGAAGCGCCGTATCAGCCCCAGCATTTT.

This clonotype occurred a few times. The chain links TRBV6-6 to TRBJ1-5, with TRBD1 matching 7 bases. CDR1 MNHNY and CDR2 SVGAGI come from the germline V gene (reference sequence). CDR3 size: 15 residues. The J segment lost 2 bases and the V segment lost 6 bases, leaving 7 bases of the junction unmatched. The CDR3 here is CASRYRGSGNQPQHF. The CDR3 DNA is TGTGCCAGCAGATACAGGGGATCGGGCAATCAGCCCCAGCATTTT.